A selection of T cell receptor beta chains follows, all from one sample in a study of blood T cells in healthy people across ages. TCRdb reprocessed the 5' RACE reads via MiXCR and lists one record per CDR3 protein. The repertoire holds about 780,000 distinct CDR3 sequences, with about half as singletons. Sample: blood. The source of these receptors is a man aged 80 or over in good health. Each CDR3 is given without its conserved first and last residue.

v_gene,j_gene,CDR3aa
TRBV20-1,TRBJ2-7,SPGPSGSYEQY
TRBV10-3,TRBJ2-3,AIKAGQGGDTQY
TRBV7-9,TRBJ2-3,ASSPGVTGTQY
TRBV29-1,TRBJ2-7,SVVKGLANNEQY
TRBV10-2,TRBJ2-3,ASSDIRDTQY
TRBV29-1,NA,SVESGRLTSSYNEQY
TRBV5-6,TRBJ2-2,ASSLSSVGGELF
TRBV6-2/TRBV6-3,TRBJ2-1,ASRRIGTGVPSEQF
TRBV2,TRBJ2-7,ASSETPYEQY
TRBV24-1,NA,ATSDPLDEQY